This TCR beta chain stems from a study of blood T cells in healthy people across ages (dated by TCRdb to 2014 to 2015). Concerning the study at large: Template switching captured roughly one uniquely barcoded TCR beta cDNA molecule per two T cells in model experiments. The study measured age-related changes in TCR beta repertoire diversity using deep sequencing normalized with unique cDNA molecular identifiers. The donors were split into four age groups: young (average 16 years), middle-aged (39), aged (more than 60) and long-lived (about 74). To avoid experimental bias, donors of different ages were distributed randomly across sequencing lanes. Using the same blood draw, the study looked at two additional independent replicas of 1 million unique cDNA reads for two donors, one aged 18 to 30 and the other aged 80 or older.

The donors were roughly 38 Caucasian individuals from Russia, aged about 6 to 100 years, who were systemically healthy. Each donor gave 8 to 10 milliliters of peripheral blood, collected into EDTA-treated Vacutainer tubes. Ficoll-Paque density-gradient centrifugation was used to isolate PBMCs, with at least 7 million obtained per sample. Trizol reagent was used to extract total RNA from PBMCs, with at least 6 micrograms per sample. For every donor, flow cytometry on a PBMC aliquot measured the percentage of naive CD45RAhigh/CD27high T cells. Counted from cysteine to phenylalanine, this CDR3 has 11 amino acids. The entry retains the CDR3 DNA only, 33 bases that are in frame from base 1. V is clipped by 4 bases and J by 13 bases, and the sequence between their germline boundaries is 11 bases long. Reading the germline V gene gives CDR1 KGHSH and CDR2 LQKENI. The investigation overall reported the following: Estimates of total diversity from one million sequenced T cells were regarded as lower bounds and underestimates. Compared with the aged group, more naive CD4+ T cells, fewer expanded clones and increased TCR diversity were shown by the long-lived group, suggesting age selection. Because donor CMV infection status was unknown, age-related changes in expanded clonotypes were potentially confounded. Conclusive comparison of naive and antigen-experienced compartments was prevented by the profiling of bulk unsorted PBMCs. As age increased, observed TCR beta diversity per million T cells dropped in a roughly linear way, and a significant reduction was already evident by age 40. A strong correlation was found between observed TCR beta diversity and the percentage of naive T cells measured by flow cytometry.

Preparation of the library involved 5' RACE. Sequencing relied on an Illumina HiSeq 2500. The second PCR ran for roughly 7 to 12 cycles and used a J-beta primer mix along with a sample-barcoded 5' primer. A template-switch 5' adaptor carrying 12 random nucleotides introduced a unique molecular identifier onto each TCR beta cDNA molecule. At least 3 million CDR3-containing paired-end reads were obtained from each sample. First-strand cDNA synthesis was performed from all RNA using the Mint cDNA synthesis kit, with priming by a TRBC-specific oligonucleotide. After uracil-DNA glycosylase treatment, a first 18-cycle PCR used universal primers M1SS and BC2_uni_R on all cDNA. The paper's processing steps were these. For normalization, 1 million high-quality reads, each with a distinct molecular identifier, were randomly selected from each sample. Instead of being binned into consensus sequences, reads with shared molecular identifiers were discarded. MiTCR, set to a Q25 quality threshold and the strictest error-elimination algorithm, was used for CDR3 identification, clonotype clustering and error correction. A nonparametric unseen species model with Euler transformation was used to estimate lower-bound total TCR beta diversity. TCRdb reanalyzed the raw reads on its own, using fastp at Q25 for trimming and MiXCR for clone calling, and kept in-frame beta chains. Entries are consolidated by CDR3 protein sequence, retaining the most common genes and DNA. The V and J calls were not made by the authors but by TCRdb's processing. The sample table lists approximately 810,000 distinct CDR3 sequences, around 26% of them with a count of one. The ten largest make up around 16% of the sample.

In the case of this clonotype: This clone's antigen is unknown. Per-nucleotide qualities are absent, and no much larger clonotype sits a single base away.

The TCR sequence derives from a woman aged 80 or older in good health. The chain is made from TRBV18 and TRBJ2-1; no D gene is confidently identified. The sample comprised blood. The DNA is as follows: TGTGCCAGCTCACAAGAAGAGACCCAGTTCTTC. Its translation is CASSQEETQFF.